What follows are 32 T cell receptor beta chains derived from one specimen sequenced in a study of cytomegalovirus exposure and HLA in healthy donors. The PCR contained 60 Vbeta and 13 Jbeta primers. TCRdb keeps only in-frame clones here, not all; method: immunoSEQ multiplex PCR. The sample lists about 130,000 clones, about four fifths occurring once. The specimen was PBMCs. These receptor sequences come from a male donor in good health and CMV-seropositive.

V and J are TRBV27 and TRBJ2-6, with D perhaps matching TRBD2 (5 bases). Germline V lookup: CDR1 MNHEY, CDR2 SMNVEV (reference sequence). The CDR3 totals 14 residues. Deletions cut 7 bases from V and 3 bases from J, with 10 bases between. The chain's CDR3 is CASKERDGANVLTF. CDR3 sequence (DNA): TGTGCCAGCAAGGAGAGGGATGGGGCCAACGTCCTGACTTTC.

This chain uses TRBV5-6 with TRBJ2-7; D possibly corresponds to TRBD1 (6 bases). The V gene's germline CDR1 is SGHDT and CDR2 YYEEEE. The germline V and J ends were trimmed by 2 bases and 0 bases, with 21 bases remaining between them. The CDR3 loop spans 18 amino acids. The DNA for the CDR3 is TGTGCCAGCAGCTTTAGGAGGTCCGGGACAAGGAGCTCCTACGAGCAGTACTTC. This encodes CASSFRRSGTRSSYEQYF.

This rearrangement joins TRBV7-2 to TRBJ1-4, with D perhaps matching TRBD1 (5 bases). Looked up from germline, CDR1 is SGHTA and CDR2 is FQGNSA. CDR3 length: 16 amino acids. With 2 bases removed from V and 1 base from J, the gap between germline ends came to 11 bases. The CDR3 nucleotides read TGTGCCAGCAGCTTATGGGCGGGGGTAACTAATGAAAAACTGTTTTTT. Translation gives CASSLWAGVTNEKLFF.

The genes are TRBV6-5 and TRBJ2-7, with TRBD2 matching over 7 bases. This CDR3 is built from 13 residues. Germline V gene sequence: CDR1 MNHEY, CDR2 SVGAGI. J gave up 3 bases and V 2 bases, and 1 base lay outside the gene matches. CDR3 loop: CASSYGGSYEQYF. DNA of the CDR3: TGTGCCAGCAGTTACGGCGGGAGCTACGAGCAGTACTTC.

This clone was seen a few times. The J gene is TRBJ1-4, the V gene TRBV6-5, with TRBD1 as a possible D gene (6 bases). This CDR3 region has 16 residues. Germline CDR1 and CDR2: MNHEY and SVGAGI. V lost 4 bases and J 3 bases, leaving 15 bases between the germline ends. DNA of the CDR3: TGTGCCAGCAGTTCTAGCCGGGACACGGCTAATGAAAAACTGTTTTTT. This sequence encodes CASSSSRDTANEKLFF.

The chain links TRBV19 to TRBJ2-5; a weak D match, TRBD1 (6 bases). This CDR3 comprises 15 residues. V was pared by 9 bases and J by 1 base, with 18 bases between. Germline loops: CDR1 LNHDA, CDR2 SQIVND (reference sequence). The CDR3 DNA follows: TGTGCCAGCAATACAGGGATAGGGACCCAAGAGACCCAGTACTTC. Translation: CASNTGIGTQETQYF.

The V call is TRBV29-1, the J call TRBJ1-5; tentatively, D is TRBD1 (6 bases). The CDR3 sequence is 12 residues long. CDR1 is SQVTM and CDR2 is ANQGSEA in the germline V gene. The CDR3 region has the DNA TGCAGTGCAGGGGAAGGCAATCAGCCCCAGCATTTT. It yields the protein CSAGEGNQPQHF. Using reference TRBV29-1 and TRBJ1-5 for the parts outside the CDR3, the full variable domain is SAVISQKPSRDICQRGTSLTIQCQVDSQVTMMFWYRQQPGQSLTLIATANQGSEATYESGFVIDKFPISRPNLTFSTLTVSNMSPEDSSIYLCSAGEGNQPQHFGDGTRLSIL.

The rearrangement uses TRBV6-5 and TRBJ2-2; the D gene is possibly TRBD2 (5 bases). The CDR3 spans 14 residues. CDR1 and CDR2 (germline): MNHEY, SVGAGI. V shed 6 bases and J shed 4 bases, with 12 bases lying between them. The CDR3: CASSPGLLTGELFF. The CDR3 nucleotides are TGTGCCAGCAGCCCCGGACTTCTCACCGGGGAGCTGTTTTTT.

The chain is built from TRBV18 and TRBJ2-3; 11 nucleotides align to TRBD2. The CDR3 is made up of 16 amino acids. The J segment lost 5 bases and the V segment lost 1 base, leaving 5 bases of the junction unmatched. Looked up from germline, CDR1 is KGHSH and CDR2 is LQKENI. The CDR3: CASSPLGLAGGDTQYF. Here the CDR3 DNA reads TGTGCCAGCTCACCACTCGGGCTAGCGGGAGGAGATACGCAGTATTTT. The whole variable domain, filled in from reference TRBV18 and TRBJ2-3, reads NAGVMQNPRHLVRRRGQEARLRCSPMKGHSHVYWYRQLPEEGLKFMVYLQKENIIDESGMPKERFSAEFPKEGPSILRIQQVVRGDSAAYFCASSPLGLAGGDTQYFGPGTRLTVL.

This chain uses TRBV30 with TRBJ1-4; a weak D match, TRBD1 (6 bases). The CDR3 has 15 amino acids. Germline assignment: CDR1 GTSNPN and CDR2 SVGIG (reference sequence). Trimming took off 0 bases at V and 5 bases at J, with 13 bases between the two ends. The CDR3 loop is CAWSVQQGPNEKLFF. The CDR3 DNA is TGTGCCTGGAGTGTACAGCAGGGGCCAAATGAAAAACTGTTTTTT. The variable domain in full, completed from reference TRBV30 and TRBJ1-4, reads SQTIHQWPATLVQPVGSPLSLECTVEGTSNPNLYWYRQAAGRGLQLLFYSVGIGQISSEVPQNLSASRPQDRQFILSSKKLLLSDSGFYLCAWSVQQGPNEKLFFGSGTQLSVL.

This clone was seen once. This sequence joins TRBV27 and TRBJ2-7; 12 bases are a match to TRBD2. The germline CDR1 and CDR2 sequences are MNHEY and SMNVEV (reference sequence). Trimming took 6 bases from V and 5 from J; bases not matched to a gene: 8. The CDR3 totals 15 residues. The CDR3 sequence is CASRPSGRAAHEQYF. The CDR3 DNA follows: TGTGCCAGCAGACCTAGCGGGAGGGCTGCCCACGAGCAGTACTTC.

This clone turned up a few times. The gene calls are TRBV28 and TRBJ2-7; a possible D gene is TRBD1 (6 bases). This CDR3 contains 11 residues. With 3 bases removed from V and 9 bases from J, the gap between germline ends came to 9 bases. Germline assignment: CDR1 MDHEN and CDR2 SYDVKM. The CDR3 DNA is TGTGCCAGCAGTTTTAGGGGGTCGCAGTACTTC. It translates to CASSFRGSQYF.

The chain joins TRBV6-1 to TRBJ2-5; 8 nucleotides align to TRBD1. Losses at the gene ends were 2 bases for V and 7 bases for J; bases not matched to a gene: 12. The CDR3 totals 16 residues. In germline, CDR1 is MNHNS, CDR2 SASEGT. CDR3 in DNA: TGTGCCAGCAGTGAATCTAGACAGGGGCCAGGAGGGACCCAGTACTTC. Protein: CASSESRQGPGGTQYF.

DNA of the CDR3: TGTGCCAGCTCCTCCCCGGCCGGGACAGCGTATGGCTACACCTTC. It codes for CASSSPAGTAYGYTF. The chain recombines TRBV6-6 with TRBJ1-2; 7 bases are shared with TRBD1. The CDR3 sequence is 15 residues long. Unmatched junction bases numbered 14, after V lost 8 bases and J lost 5 bases. Germline CDR1 MNHNY, CDR2 SVGAGI (reference sequence).

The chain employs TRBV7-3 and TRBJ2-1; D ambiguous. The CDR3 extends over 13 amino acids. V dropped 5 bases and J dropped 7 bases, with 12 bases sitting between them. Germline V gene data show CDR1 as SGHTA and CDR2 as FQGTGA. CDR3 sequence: CASSTSLRNEQFF. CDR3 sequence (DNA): TGTGCCAGCAGCACCTCCTTACGGAATGAGCAGTTCTTC.

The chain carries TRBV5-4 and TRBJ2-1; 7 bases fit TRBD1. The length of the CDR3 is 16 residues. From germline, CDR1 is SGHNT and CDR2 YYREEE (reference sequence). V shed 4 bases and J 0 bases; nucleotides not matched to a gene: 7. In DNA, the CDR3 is TGTGCCAGCAGCCCGAGACAGGGAAGCTCCTACAATGAGCAGTTCTTC. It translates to CASSPRQGSSYNEQFF.

The CDR3 region has the DNA TGTGCCTGGAGGATCCCGGGGGGTTGGTGGGAGACCCAGTACTTC. It codes for CAWRIPGGWWETQYF. The gene calls are TRBV30 and TRBJ2-5; 7 bases agree with TRBD2. Germline CDR1 reads GTSNPN; CDR2 reads SVGIG (reference sequence). The CDR3 contains 15 residues. V lost 3 bases and J lost 5; bases outside the gene matches: 12. Full variable domain (remainder filled in from reference TRBV30 and TRBJ2-5): SQTIHQWPATLVQPVGSPLSLECTVEGTSNPNLYWYRQAAGRGLQLLFYSVGIGQISSEVPQNLSASRPQDRQFILSSKKLLLSDSGFYLCAWRIPGGWWETQYFGPGTRLLVL.

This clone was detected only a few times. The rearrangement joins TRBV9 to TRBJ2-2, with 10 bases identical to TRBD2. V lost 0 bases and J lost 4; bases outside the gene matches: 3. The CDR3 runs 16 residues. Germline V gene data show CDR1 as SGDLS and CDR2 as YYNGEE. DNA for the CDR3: TGTGCCAGCAGCGTAGGGAGCGGGAGGGCCACCGGGGAGCTGTTTTTT. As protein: CASSVGSGRATGELFF. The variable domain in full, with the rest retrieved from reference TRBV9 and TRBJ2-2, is DSGVTQTPKHLITATGQRVTLRCSPRSGDLSVYWYQQSLDQGLQFLIQYYNGEERAKGNILERFSAQQFPDLHSELNLSSLELGDSALYFCASSVGSGRATGELFFGEGSRLTVL.

CDR3 residues: CASSLVGEGVVGETQYF. CDR3 nucleotide sequence: TGTGCCAGCAGCCTGGTGGGGGAGGGAGTCGTGGGAGAGACCCAGTACTTC. V gene TRBV5-6 combines with J gene TRBJ2-5, with 7 bases lining up with TRBD2. The CDR3 is 17 amino acids. The V gene's germline CDR1 is SGHDT and CDR2 YYEEEE. With 4 bases clipped from V and 4 bases from J, the junction kept 16 bases outside the gene matches.

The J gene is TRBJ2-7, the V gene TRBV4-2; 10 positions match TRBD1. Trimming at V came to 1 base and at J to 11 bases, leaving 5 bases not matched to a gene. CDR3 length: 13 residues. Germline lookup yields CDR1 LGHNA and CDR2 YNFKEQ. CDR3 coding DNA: TGTGCCAGCAGCCAAGGGACAGGGGGTCGCGAGTACTTC. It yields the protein CASSQGTGGREYF.

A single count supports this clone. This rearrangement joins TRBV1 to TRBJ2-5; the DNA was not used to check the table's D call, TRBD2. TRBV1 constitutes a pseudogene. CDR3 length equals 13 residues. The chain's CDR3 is CTSSIALFETQYF. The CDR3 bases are TGCACCAGCAGCATTGCTCTATTTGAGACCCAGTACTTC.

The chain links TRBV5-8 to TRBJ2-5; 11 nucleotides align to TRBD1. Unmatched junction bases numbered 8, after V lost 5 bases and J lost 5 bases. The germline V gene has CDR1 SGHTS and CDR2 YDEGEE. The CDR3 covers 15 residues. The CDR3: CASRLGQGVLETQYF. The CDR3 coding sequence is TGTGCCAGCAGGCTGGGACAGGGGGTTTTGGAGACCCAGTACTTC.

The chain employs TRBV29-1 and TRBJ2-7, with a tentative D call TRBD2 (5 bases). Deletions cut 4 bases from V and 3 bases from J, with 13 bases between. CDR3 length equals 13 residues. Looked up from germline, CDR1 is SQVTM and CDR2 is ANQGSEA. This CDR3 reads CSVVGGSIYEQYF. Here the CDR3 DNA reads TGCAGCGTTGTTGGCGGGTCTATCTACGAGCAGTACTTC.

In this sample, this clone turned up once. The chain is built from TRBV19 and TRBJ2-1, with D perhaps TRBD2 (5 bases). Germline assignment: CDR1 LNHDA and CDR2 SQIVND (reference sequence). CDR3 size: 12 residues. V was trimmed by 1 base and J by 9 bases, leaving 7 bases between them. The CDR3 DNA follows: TGTGCCAGTAGTATAGGGAGGCTTGAGCAGTTCTTC. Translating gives CASSIGRLEQFF.

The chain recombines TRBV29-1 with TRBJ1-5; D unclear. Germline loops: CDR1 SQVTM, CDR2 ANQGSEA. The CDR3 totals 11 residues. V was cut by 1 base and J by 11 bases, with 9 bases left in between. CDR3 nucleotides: TGCAGCGTTGAAGGTGGAGGGACCCAGCATTTT. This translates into CSVEGGGTQHF.

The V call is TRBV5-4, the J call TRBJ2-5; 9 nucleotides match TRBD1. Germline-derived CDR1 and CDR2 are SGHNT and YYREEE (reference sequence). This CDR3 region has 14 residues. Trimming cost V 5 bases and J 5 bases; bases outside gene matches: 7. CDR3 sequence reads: CASSPTGGRETQYF. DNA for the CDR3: TGTGCCAGCAGTCCGACAGGGGGGCGGGAGACCCAGTACTTC.

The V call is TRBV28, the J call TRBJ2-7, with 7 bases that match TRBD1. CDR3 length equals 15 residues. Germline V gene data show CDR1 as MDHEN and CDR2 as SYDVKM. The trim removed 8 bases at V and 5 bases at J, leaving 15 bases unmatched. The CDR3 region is CASESVTGPSHEQYF. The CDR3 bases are TGTGCCAGCGAATCCGTGACAGGGCCGTCCCACGAGCAGTACTTC.

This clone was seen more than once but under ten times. The CDR3 region is CASSPGTGAGNTIYF. Written as DNA, the CDR3 is TGCGCCAGCAGCCCCGGGACAGGGGCTGGAAACACCATATATTTT. This chain uses TRBV4-3 with TRBJ1-3; 10 nucleotides match TRBD1. This CDR3 is built from 15 residues. Germline CDR1 LGHNA, CDR2 YSLEER. With 4 bases clipped from V and 2 bases from J, the junction kept 2 bases outside the gene matches.

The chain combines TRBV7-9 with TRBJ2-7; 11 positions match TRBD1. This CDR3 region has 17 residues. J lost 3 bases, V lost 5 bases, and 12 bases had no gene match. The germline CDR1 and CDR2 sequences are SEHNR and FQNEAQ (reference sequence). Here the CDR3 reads CASSPRTGGGSFYEQYF. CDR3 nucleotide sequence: TGTGCCAGCAGCCCCCGGACAGGGGGCGGTAGCTTCTACGAGCAGTACTTC.

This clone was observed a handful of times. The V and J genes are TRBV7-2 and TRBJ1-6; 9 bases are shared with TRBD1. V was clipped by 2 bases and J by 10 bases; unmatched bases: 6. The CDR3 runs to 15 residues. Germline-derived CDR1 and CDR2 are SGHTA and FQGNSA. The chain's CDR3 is CASSLRGQGSSPLHF. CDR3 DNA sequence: TGTGCCAGCAGCTTAAGGGGACAGGGTAGCTCACCCCTCCACTTT.

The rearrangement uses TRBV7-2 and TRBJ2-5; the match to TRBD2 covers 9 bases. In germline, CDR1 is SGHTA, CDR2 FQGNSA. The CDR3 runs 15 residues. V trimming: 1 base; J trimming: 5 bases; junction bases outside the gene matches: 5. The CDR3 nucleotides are TGTGCCAGCAGCTTAGTGGCGGGAGGGAGGGAGACCCAGTACTTC. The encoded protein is CASSLVAGGRETQYF.

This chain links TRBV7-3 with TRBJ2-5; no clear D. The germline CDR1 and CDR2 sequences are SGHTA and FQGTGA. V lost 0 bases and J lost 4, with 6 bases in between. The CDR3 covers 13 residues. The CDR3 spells CASSLTSGETQYF. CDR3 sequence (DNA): TGTGCCAGCAGCTTAACCTCAGGAGAGACCCAGTACTTC.